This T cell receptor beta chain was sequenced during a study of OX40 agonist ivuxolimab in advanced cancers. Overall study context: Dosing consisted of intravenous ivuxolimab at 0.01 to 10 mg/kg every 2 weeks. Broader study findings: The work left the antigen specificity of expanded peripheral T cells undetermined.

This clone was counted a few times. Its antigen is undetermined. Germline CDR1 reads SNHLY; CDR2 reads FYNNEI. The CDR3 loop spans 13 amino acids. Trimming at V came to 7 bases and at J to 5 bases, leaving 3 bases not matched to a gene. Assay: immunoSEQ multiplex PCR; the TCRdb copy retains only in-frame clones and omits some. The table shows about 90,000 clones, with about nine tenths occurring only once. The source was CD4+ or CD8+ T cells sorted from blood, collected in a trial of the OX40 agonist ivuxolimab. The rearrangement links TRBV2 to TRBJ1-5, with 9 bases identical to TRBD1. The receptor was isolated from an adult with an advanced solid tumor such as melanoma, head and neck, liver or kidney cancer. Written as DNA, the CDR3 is TGTGCCAGCAACAGGGGGCGCGATCAGCCCCAGCATTTT. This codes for CASNRGRDQPQHF.